This TCR beta chain originates from a study of blood T cells in healthy people across ages. The germline CDR1 and CDR2 sequences are MRHNA and SNTAGT. Trimming left V 6 bases short and J 4 bases short, with 17 bases between. The CDR3 sequence is 15 residues long. For the second PCR, which ran for 7 to 11 cycles, a sample-barcoded 5' primer and a J-beta primer mix were used. With 12 random nucleotides, a template-switch adaptor tagged each individual cDNA molecule. TCRdb re-called the 5' RACE reads through MiXCR, storing one row per CDR3 protein. The table includes more than 1.4 million distinct CDR3 sequences, about 40% detected once.

The sample was blood. This receptor was taken from a woman younger than 30 in good health. V gene TRBV6-4 combines with J gene TRBJ2-3; D is possibly TRBD1 (6 bases). The CDR3 coding sequence is TGTGCCAGCAGAACTGGGACAAGGGGCGCAGATACGCAGTATTTT. Its translation: CASRTGTRGADTQYF.